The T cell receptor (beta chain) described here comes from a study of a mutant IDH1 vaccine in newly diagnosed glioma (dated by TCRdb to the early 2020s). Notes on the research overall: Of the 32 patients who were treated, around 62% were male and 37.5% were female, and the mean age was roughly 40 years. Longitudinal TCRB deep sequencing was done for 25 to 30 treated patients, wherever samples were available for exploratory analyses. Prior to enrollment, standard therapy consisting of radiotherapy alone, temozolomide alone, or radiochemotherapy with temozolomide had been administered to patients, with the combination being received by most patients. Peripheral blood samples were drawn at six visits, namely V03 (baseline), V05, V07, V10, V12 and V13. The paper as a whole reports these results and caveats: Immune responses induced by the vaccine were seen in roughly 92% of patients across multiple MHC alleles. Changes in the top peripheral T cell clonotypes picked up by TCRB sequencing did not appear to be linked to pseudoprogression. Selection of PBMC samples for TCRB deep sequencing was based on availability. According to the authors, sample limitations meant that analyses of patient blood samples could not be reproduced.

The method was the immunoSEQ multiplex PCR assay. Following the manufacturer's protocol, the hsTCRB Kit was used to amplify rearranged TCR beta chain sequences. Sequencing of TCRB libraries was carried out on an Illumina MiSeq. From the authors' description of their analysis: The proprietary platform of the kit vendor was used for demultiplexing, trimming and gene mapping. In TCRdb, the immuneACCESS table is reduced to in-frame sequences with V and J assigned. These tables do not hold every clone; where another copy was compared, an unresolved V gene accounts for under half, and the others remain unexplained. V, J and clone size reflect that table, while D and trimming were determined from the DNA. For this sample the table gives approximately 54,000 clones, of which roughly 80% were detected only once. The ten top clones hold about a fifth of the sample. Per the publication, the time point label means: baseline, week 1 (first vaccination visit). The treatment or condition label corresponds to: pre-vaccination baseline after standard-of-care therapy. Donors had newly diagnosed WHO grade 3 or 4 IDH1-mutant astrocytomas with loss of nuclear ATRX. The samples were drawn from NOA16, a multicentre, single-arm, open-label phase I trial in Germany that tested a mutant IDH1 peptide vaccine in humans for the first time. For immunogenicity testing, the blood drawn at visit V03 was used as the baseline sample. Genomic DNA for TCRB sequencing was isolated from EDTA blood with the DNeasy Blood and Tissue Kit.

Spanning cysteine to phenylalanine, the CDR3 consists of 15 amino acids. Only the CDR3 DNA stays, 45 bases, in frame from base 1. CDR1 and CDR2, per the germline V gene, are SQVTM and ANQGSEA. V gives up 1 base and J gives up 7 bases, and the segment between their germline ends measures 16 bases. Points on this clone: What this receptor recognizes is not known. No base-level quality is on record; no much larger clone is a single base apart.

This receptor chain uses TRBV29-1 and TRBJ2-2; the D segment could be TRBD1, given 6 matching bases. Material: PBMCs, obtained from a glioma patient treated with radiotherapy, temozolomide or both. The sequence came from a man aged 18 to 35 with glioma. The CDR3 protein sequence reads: CSVEGFTGSVGELFF. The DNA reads TGCAGCGTTGAAGGATTTACAGGGTCGGTCGGGGAGCTGTTTTTT.